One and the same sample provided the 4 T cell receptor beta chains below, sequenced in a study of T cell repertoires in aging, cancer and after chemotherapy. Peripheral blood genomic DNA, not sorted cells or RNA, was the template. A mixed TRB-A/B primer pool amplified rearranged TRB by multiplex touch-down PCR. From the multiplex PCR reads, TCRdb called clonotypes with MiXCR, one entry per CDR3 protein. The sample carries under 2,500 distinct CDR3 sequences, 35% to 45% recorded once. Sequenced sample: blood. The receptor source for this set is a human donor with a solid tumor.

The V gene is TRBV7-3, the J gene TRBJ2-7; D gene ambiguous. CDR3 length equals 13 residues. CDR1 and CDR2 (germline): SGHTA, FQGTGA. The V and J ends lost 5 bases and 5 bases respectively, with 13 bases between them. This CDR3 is CASSPRFGHEQYF. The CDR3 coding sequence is TGTGCCAGCAGCCCCCGCTTCGGGCACGAGCAGTACTTC.

The CDR3 coding sequence is TGTGCCAGCACTCAGGACTTCGGGGCCAACGTCCTGACTTTC. Translating it yields CASTQDFGANVLTF. The J gene is TRBJ2-6, the V gene TRBV14; tentatively, D is TRBD2 (5 bases). The CDR3 totals 14 residues. CDR1 is SGHDN, CDR2 FVKESK, per germline. V shed 7 bases and J shed 4 bases, with 11 bases lying between them.

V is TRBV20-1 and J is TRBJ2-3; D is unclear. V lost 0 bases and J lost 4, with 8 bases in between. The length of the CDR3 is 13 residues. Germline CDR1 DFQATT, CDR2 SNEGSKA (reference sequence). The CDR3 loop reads CSARDNGPDTQYF. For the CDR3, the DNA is TGCAGTGCTAGAGATAATGGTCCAGATACGCAGTATTTT.

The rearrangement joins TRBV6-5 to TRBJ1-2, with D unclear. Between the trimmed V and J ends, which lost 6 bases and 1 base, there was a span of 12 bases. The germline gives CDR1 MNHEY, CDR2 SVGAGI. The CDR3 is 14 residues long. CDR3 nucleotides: TGTGCCAGCAGAACTCCACAAATTAACTATGGCTACACCTTC. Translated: CASRTPQINYGYTF.